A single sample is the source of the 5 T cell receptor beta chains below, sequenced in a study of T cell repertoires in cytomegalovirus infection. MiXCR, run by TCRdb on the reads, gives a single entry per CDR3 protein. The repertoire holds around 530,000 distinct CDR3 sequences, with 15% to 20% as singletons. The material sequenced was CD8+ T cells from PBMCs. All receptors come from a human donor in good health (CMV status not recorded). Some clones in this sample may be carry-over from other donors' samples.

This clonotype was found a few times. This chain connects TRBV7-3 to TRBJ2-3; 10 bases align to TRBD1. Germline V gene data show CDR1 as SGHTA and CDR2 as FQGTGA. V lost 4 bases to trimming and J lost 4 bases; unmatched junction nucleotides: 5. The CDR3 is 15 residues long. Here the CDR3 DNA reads TGTGCCAGCAGCTCGGGACAGGGGAAGGCAGATACGCAGTATTTT. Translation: CASSSGQGKADTQYF.

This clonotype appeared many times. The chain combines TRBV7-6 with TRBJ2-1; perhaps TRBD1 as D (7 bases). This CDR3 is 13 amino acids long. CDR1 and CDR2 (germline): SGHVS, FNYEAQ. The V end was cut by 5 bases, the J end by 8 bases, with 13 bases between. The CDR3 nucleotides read TGTGCCAGCAGCCTTGACAGGGAGGATGAGCAGTTCTTC. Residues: CASSLDREDEQFF. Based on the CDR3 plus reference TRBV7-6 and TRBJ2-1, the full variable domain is GAGVSQSPRYKVTKRGQDVALRCDPISGHVSLYWYRQALGQGPEFLTYFNYEAQQDKSGLPNDRFSAERPEGSISTLTIQRTEQRDSAMYRCASSLDREDEQFFGPGTRLTVL.

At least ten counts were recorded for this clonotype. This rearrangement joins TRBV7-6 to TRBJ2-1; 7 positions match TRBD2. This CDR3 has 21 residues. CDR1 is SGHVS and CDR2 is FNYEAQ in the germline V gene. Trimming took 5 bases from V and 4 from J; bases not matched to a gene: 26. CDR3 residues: CASSPGPAGTGLAEPYNEQFF. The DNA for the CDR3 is TGTGCCAGCAGCCCCGGGCCAGCAGGTACGGGTCTAGCGGAACCTTACAATGAGCAGTTCTTC.

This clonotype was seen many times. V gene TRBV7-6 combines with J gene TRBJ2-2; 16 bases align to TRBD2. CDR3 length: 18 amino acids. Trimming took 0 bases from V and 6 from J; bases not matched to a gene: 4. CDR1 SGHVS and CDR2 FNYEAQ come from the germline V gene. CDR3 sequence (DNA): TGTGCCAGCAGCTTAGCGGGACTAGCGGGAGGGCCGGCCGGGGAGCTGTTTTTT. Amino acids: CASSLAGLAGGPAGELFF. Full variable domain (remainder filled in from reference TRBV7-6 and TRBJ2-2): GAGVSQSPRYKVTKRGQDVALRCDPISGHVSLYWYRQALGQGPEFLTYFNYEAQQDKSGLPNDRFSAERPEGSISTLTIQRTEQRDSAMYRCASSLAGLAGGPAGELFFGEGSRLTVL.

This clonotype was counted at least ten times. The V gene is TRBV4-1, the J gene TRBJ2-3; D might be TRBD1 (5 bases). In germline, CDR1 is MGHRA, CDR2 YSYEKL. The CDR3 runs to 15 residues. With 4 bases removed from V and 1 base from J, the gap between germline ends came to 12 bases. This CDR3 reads CASSRRLQGTDTQYF. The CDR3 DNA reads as TGCGCCAGCAGCCGCCGCTTACAGGGCACAGATACGCAGTATTTT.